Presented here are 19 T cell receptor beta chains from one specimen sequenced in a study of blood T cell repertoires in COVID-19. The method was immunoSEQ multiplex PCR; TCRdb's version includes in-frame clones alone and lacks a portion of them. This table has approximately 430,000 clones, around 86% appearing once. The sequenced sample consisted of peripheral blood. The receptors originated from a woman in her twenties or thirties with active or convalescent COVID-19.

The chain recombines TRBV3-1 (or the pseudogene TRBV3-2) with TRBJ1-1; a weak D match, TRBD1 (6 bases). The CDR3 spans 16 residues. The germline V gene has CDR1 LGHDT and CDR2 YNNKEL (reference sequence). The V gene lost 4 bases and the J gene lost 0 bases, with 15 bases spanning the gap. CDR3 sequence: CASSRDYREMNTEAFF. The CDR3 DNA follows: TGTGCCAGCAGCCGAGACTACAGGGAAATGAACACTGAAGCTTTCTTT.

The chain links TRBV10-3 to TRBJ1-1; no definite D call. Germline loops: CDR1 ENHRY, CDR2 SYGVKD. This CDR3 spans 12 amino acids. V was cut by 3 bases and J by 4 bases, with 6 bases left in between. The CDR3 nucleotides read TGTGCCATCAGTGATATCGGCACTGAAGCTTTCTTT. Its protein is CAISDIGTEAFF.

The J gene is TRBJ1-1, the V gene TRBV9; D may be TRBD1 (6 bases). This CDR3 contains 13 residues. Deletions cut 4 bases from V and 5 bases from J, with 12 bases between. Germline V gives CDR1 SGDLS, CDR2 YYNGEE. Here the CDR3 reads CASSPGVGTEAFF. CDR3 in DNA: TGTGCCAGCAGCCCAGGGGTTGGGACTGAAGCTTTCTTT.

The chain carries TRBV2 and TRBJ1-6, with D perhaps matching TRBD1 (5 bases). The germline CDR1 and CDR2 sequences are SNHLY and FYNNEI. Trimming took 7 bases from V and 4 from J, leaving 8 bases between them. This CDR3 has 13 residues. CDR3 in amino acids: CASIQGYNSPLHF. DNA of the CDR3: TGTGCCAGCATCCAGGGTTATAATTCACCCCTCCACTTT.

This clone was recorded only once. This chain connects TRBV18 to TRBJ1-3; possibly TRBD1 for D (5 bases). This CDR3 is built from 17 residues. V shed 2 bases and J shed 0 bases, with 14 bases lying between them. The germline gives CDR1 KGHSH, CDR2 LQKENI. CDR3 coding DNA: TGTGCCAGCTCACCATCCTGGGGCCTGAGCTCTGGAAACACCATATATTTT. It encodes CASSPSWGLSSGNTIYF.

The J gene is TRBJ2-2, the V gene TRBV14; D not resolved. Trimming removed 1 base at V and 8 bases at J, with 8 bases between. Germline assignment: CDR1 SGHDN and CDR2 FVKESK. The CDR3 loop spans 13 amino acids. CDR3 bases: TGTGCCAGCAGCCAAGTTAGTTCTGGGGAGCTGTTTTTT. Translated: CASSQVSSGELFF.

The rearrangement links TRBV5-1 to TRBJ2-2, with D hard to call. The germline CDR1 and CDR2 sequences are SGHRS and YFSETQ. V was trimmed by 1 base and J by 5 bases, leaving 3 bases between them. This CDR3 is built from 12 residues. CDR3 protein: CASSLTTGELFF. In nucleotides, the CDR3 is TGCGCCAGCAGCTTGACAACCGGGGAGCTGTTTTTT.

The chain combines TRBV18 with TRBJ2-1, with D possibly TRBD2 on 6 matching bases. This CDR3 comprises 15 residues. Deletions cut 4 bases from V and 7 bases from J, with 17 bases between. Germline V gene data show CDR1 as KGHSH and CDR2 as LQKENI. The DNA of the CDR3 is TGTGCCAGCTCACAAAGCGGGCCCCCGCTTAATGAGCAGTTCTTC. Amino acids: CASSQSGPPLNEQFF.

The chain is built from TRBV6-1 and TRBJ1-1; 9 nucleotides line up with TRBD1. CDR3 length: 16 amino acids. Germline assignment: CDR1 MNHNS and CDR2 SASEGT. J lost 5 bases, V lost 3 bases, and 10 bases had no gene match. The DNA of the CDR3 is TGTGCCAGCAGTGAGACCCCCGGGACAGGGAATACTGAAGCTTTCTTT. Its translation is CASSETPGTGNTEAFF.

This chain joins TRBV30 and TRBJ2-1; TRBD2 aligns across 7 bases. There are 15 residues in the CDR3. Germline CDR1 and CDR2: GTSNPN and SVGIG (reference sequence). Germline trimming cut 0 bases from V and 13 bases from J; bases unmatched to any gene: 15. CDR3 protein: CAWSVGGSSYNPQFF. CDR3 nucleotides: TGTGCCTGGAGTGTCGGCGGGAGTTCCTACAACCCCCAGTTCTTC.

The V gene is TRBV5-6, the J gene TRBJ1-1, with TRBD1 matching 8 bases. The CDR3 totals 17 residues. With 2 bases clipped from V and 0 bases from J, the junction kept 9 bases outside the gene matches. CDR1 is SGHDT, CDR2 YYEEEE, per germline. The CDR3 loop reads CASSFGSMGQVNTEAFF. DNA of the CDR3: TGTGCCAGCAGCTTTGGAAGTATGGGACAGGTGAACACTGAAGCTTTCTTT.

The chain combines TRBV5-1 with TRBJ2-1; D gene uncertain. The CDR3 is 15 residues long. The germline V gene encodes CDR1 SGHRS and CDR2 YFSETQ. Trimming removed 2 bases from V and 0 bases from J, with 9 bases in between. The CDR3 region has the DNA TGCGCCAGCAGCTTTGCGGATAGCTCCTACAATGAGCAGTTCTTC. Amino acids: CASSFADSSYNEQFF.

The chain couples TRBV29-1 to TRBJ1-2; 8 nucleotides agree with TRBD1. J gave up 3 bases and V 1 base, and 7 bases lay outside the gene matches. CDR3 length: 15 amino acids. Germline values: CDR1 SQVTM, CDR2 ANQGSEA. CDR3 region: CSVEAADREYYGYTF. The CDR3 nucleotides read TGCAGCGTTGAAGCGGCGGACAGGGAGTACTATGGCTACACCTTC.

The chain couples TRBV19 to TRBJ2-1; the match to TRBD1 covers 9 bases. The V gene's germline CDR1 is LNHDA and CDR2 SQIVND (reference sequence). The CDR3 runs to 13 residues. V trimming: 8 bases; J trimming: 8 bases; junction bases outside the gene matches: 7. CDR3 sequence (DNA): TGTGCCAGTGGGACAGGGTACGTCGATGAGCAGTTCTTC. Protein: CASGTGYVDEQFF.

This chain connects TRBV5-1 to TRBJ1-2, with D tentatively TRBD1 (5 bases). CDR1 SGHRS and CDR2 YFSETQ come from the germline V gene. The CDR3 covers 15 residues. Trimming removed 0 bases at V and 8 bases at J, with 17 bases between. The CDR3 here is CASSLDFGGTSGYTF. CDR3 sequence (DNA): TGCGCCAGCAGCTTGGATTTCGGGGGGACTTCGGGCTACACCTTC.

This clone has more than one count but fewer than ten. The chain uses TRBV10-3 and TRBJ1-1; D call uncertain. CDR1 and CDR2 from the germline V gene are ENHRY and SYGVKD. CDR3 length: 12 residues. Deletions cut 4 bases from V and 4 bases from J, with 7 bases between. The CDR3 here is CAISVGTTEAFF. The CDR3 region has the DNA TGTGCCATCAGTGTTGGCACCACTGAAGCTTTCTTT.

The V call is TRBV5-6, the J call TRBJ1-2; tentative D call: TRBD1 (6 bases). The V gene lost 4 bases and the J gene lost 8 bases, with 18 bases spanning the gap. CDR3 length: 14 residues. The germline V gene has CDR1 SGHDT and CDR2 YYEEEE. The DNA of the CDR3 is TGTGCCAGCAGCATACGGGACACCATGGTCGGCTACACCTTC. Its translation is CASSIRDTMVGYTF. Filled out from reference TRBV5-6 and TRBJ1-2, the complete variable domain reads DAGVTQSPTHLIKTRGQQVTLRCSPKSGHDTVSWYQQALGQGPQFIFQYYEEEERQRGNFPDRFSGHQFPNYSSELNVNALLLGDSALYLCASSIRDTMVGYTFGSGTRLTVV.

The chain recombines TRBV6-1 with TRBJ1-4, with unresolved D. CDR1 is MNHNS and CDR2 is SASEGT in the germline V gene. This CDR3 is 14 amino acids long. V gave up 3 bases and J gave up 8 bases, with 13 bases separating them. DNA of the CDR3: TGTGCCAGCAGTGATGGGTTCCCGAGGGAAAAACTGTTTTTT. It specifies CASSDGFPREKLFF.

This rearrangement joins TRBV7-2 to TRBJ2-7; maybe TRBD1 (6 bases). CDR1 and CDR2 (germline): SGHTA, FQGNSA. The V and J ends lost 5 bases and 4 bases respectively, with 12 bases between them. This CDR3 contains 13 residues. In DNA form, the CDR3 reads TGTGCCAGCAGCCCTCGAGGGGGATACGAGCAGTACTTC. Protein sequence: CASSPRGGYEQYF.